Listed below are T cell receptor beta chains from one sample, sequenced in a study of human T cells and chemical hapten exposure. TCRdb re-derived calls from the RACE reads in MiXCR, one entry per CDR3 protein. The repertoire holds 150,000 to 200,000 distinct CDR3 sequences, 28% seen once, with approximately 2.3% in the top ten. The sample in question was whole blood, obtained in connection with sensitization to the hapten diphenylcyclopropenone (DPC). Receptors originate from a woman aged 18-29 years with alopecia areata. Some clones in this sample may be carry-over from other donors' samples. The CDR3 runs from the conserved cysteine through the conserved F or W. The D gene is left open where the match is weak. Size tells how often a clone was seen (once, few, many) or the class of an expanded clone, and some rows leave it out.

D,V,size,J,DNA,CDR3
TRBD1,TRBV4-3,-,TRBJ2-2,TGTGCCAGCAGCCAACGGGCGGGACAGGGGTACACCGGGGAGCTGTTTTTT,CASSQRAGQGYTGELFF
-,TRBV4-3,-,TRBJ2-3,TGCGCCAGCAGCCAACTAGCGACGACAGATACGCAGTATTTT,CASSQLATTDTQYF
-,TRBV3-1,few,TRBJ2-2,TGTGCCAGCAGCCAACTGGGGGCTTACACCGGGGAGCTGTTTTTT,CASSQLGAYTGELFF
TRBD1,TRBV7-9,few,TRBJ2-7,TGTGCCAGCAAGTCTACAGGGGGCAAGTACGAGCAGTACTTC,CASKSTGGKYEQYF
-,TRBV7-2,-,TRBJ2-1,TGTGCCAGCAGCGGCTTAGCGGCAACTTCGTTCTTC,CASSGLAATSFF
-,TRBV12-3/TRBV12-4,few,TRBJ2-7,TGTGCCAGCAGTTTAAGTTGGGAGCAGTACTTC,CASSLSWEQYF
-,TRBV4-2,few,TRBJ1-3,TGTGCCAGCAGCCAGGGCCGGTCTCTCGGAAACACCATATATTTT,CASSQGRSLGNTIYF
-,TRBV12-3/TRBV12-4,-,TRBJ1-6,TGTGCCAGCAGTTTCCAGGGATTGCCATCACCCCTCCACTTT,CASSFQGLPSPLHF
-,TRBV27,few,TRBJ2-6,TGTGCCAGCAGTTTATTCAGGGGTTCTGGGGCCAACGTCCTGACTTTC,CASSLFRGSGANVLTF
-,TRBV12-3/TRBV12-4,few,TRBJ1-1,TGTGCCAGCAGCGCCGACGAAGGGGGCACTGAAGCTTTCTTT,CASSADEGGTEAFF
TRBD2,TRBV6-2/TRBV6-3,-,TRBJ2-5,TGTACCAGCGGGGGCCAGTACTTC,CTSGGQYF
-,TRBV20-1,-,TRBJ2-7,TGCAGTGCTAAGGACTTGACCGACCCTTCCTACGAGCAGTACTTC,CSAKDLTDPSYEQYF
-,TRBV7-2,few,TRBJ2-7,TGTGCCAGCAGCTTAGATGGGGTACCCGAGCAGTACTTC,CASSLDGVPEQYF
-,TRBV6-4,few,TRBJ2-2,TGTGCCAGCAGTCCGGGGAACACCGGGGAGCTGTTTTTT,CASSPGNTGELFF
TRBD2,TRBV20-1,-,TRBJ2-3,TGCAGTGCTCCCCCGGTAGCGGGGAACACAGATACGCAGTATTTT,CSAPPVAGNTDTQYF
-,TRBV9,-,TRBJ2-4,TGTGCCAGCAGCACAGGGTCCCTAGCCAAAAACATTCAGTACTTC,CASSTGSLAKNIQYF
-,TRBV21-1,-,TRBJ1-1,TGTGCCAGCAGCCCCCCCCCGGAGATGAACACTGAAGCTTTCTTT,CASSPPPEMNTEAFF
-,TRBV5-1,few,TRBJ2-1,TGCGCCAGCAGTCGAGGTTCTATCGGCGGGAATGAGCAGTTCTTC,CASSRGSIGGNEQFF
TRBD1,TRBV29-1,few,TRBJ2-7,TGCAGCGTGACAGGGGATAATTCCTACGAGCAGTACTTC,CSVTGDNSYEQYF
TRBD2,TRBV20-1,few,TRBJ2-3,TGCAGTGCTAGGCTTCTAGCGGGAGCTAGAGATACGCAGTATTTT,CSARLLAGARDTQYF
-,TRBV19,-,TRBJ2-2,TGTGCCAGTAGTCCCCGACAGGCCGGGGAGCTGTTTTTT,CASSPRQAGELFF
-,TRBV11-2,-,TRBJ2-7,TGTGCCAGCAGCTACAGGGTTCAATCCTACGAGCAGTACTTC,CASSYRVQSYEQYF
-,TRBV19,-,TRBJ2-1,TGTGCCAGTAGTCCAGAGGGGGGGGCCACCTACAATGAGCAGTTCTTC,CASSPEGGATYNEQFF
-,TRBV29-1,-,TRBJ2-2,TGCAGCGGTGGACAGATGGACACCGGGGAGCTGTTTTTT,CSGGQMDTGELFF
-,TRBV15,few,TRBJ2-7,TGTGCCACCAGCAGAGGCCGGGGGTGGGGAGGTGCCTACGAGCAGTACTTC,CATSRGRGWGGAYEQYF
-,TRBV9,-,TRBJ1-1,TGTGCCAGCAGCAAAACTGCGAACACTGAAGCTTTCTTT,CASSKTANTEAFF
-,TRBV11-1,-,TRBJ2-2,TGTGCCAGCACCCCGCCCGCGGGGTTGGACACCGGGGAGCTGTTTTTT,CASTPPAGLDTGELFF
-,TRBV6-6,-,TRBJ1-1,TGTGCCAGCAACAGAAGGGGAATTGAAGCTTTCTTT,CASNRRGIEAFF
-,TRBV29-1,few,TRBJ2-2,TGCAGCGCGAAAGCGGACACCGGGGAGCTGTTTTTT,CSAKADTGELFF
-,TRBV20-1,-,TRBJ2-3,TGCAGTGCTAGAGATTGGATTGGACGGAGGGTCACAGATACGCAGTATTTT,CSARDWIGRRVTDTQYF
TRBD2,TRBV5-1,few,TRBJ2-7,TGCGCCAGCAGCTTGCCTGGACTAGCGGGTTTCTCCTACGAGCAGTACTTC,CASSLPGLAGFSYEQYF
-,TRBV29-1,-,TRBJ2-7,TGCAGCGCAGGGACCTCAGGCGAGCAGTACTTC,CSAGTSGEQYF
TRBD1,TRBV6-2/TRBV6-3,-,TRBJ1-1,TGTGCCAGCAGTTACCCACGGAACGGGACAGGGGGGCGCTTTGAAGCTTTCTTT,CASSYPRNGTGGRFEAFF
-,TRBV2,-,TRBJ2-7,TGTGCCAGCAGTGCGCAGATTTACGAGCAGTACTTC,CASSAQIYEQYF
TRBD2,TRBV12-3/TRBV12-4,many,TRBJ2-7,TGTGCCAGCAGTTTCGGACTAGCGGGAGCCGAGCAGTACTTC,CASSFGLAGAEQYF
-,TRBV7-9,-,TRBJ1-1,TGTGCCAGCAGCTACGGACAGCGTGAAGCTTTCTTT,CASSYGQREAFF
-,TRBV30,few,TRBJ2-2,TGTGGACTTCAGGGAGAACTTAACACCGGGGAGCTGTTTTTT,CGLQGELNTGELFF
-,TRBV2,-,TRBJ2-5,TGTGCCAGAAGGAACCTCCAAGAGACCCAGTACTTC,CARRNLQETQYF
-,TRBV27,many,TRBJ2-7,TGTGCCAGCAGCCACGGACAGGAGGGTTTGCGCGAGCAGTACTTC,CASSHGQEGLREQYF
-,TRBV15,-,TRBJ1-4,TGTGCCACCAGCAGAGTGGGGACGGAAAGAAATGAAAAACTGTTTTTT,CATSRVGTERNEKLFF
-,TRBV4-1,-,TRBJ2-7,TGCGCCAGCAGCCAAAATTATGGGGCCGGGGAGCAGTACTTC,CASSQNYGAGEQYF
-,TRBV7-2,-,TRBJ2-7,TGTGCCAGCAGCTTAGATGGGGGCTACCCATCCTACGAGCAGTACTTC,CASSLDGGYPSYEQYF
TRBD2,TRBV24-1,-,TRBJ2-1,TGTGCCACCAGTGATCCTGCTAGCGGGTCTACCAATGAGCAGTTCTTC,CATSDPASGSTNEQFF
-,TRBV24-1,once,TRBJ1-1,TGTGCCACATTCGTCCCGCGACACACTGAAGCTTTCTTT,CATFVPRHTEAFF
-,TRBV29-1,-,TRBJ2-7,TGCAGCGTTGAGGGGACACCCAATCGGGGAATCTACGAGCAGTACTTC,CSVEGTPNRGIYEQYF
TRBD2,TRBV4-1,few,TRBJ2-5,TGCGCCAGCAGCCAAGACCCAATCGGGAGGGAGACCCAGTACTTC,CASSQDPIGRETQYF
-,TRBV20-1,few,TRBJ1-1,TGCAGTGCTAGAGAGTCTGGGACATCTCCTGAAGCTTTCTTT,CSARESGTSPEAFF
TRBD2,TRBV5-7,few,TRBJ2-1,TGTGCCAGCAGCTTGGTAGATGTGGGACTAGCGCATGAGCAGTTCTTC,CASSLVDVGLAHEQFF
TRBD2,TRBV29-1,few,TRBJ2-1,TGCAGCGTTGCTAGCGGGACTGGCAATGAGCAGTTCTTC,CSVASGTGNEQFF
TRBD2,TRBV27,-,TRBJ2-3,TGTGCCAGCAGTTTCGGACTAGCGGGGGCGCGCACAGATACGCAGTATTTT,CASSFGLAGARTDTQYF
-,TRBV27,-,TRBJ1-2,TGTGCCAGCAGTTTTGGGGGCGGCTATGGCTACACCTTC,CASSFGGGYGYTF
-,TRBV12-3/TRBV12-4,-,TRBJ2-3,TGTGCCAGCAGGGGGACAGATACGCAGTATTTT,CASRGTDTQYF
-,TRBV5-6,-,TRBJ1-3,TGTGCCAGCAGCTTTGCCGGGGCGAGCTCTGGAAACACCATATATTTT,CASSFAGASSGNTIYF